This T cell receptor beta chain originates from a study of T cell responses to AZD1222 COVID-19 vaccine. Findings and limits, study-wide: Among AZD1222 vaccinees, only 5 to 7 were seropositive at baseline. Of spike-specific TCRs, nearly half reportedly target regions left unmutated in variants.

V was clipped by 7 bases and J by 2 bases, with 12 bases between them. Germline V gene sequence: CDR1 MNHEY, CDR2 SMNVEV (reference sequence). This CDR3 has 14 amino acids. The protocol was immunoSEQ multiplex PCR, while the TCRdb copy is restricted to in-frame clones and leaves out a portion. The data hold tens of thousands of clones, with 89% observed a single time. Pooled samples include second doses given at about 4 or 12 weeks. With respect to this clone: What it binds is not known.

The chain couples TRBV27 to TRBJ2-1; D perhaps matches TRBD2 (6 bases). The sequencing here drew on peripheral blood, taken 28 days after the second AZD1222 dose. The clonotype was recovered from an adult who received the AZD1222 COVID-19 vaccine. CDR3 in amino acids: CASTRTGAYNEQFF. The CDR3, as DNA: TGTGCCAGCACCCGGACGGGGGCCTACAATGAGCAGTTCTTC.